A selection of T cell receptor beta chains follows, all from one sample in a study of cytomegalovirus exposure and HLA in healthy donors. Assay used: immunoSEQ multiplex PCR; TCRdb lists only in-frame clones, some missing. The sample consists of some 54,000 clones, approximately 92% of them appearing once. Sequencing input: PBMCs. These TCRs come from a man younger than 35 in good health and CMV-seronegative. The CDR3 runs from the conserved cysteine through the conserved F or W. D genes are given only for firm matches. Clone sizes are given selectively: once, few, many, or a class where the clone is expanded.

j_call clone_size v_call d_call cdr3_aa cdr3_nt
TRBJ2-1 . TRBV4-1 TRBD2 CASSQAAGGMSSYNEQFF TGCGCCAGCAGCCAAGCAGCGGGAGGGATGAGCTCCTACAATGAGCAGTTCTTC
TRBJ2-1 . TRBV6-1 . CASSELDTQYGNEQFF TGTGCCAGCAGTGAACTTGACACGCAATATGGGAATGAGCAGTTCTTC
TRBJ2-2 . TRBV29-1 . CSVLRVDTGELFF TGCAGCGTTCTGAGAGTTGACACCGGGGAGCTGTTTTTT
TRBJ2-3 . TRBV9 TRBD2 CASSGTSGYTDTQYF TGTGCCAGCAGCGGGACTAGCGGATACACAGATACGCAGTATTTT
TRBJ2-7 few TRBV15 TRBD1 CATSRPGQGSYEQYF TGTGCCACCAGCAGACCAGGACAGGGATCGTACGAGCAGTACTTC
TRBJ2-4 few TRBV5-1 . CASRSSGPRNIQYF TGCGCCAGCCGCTCCTCGGGTCCCCGAAACATTCAGTACTTC
TRBJ1-1 . TRBV18 TRBD1 CASSPVDRGMGEAFF TGTGCCAGCTCACCGGTAGACAGGGGAATGGGTGAAGCTTTCTTT
TRBJ2-1 . TRBV9 TRBD2 CASSVAGTSGEGQFF TGTGCCAGCAGCGTAGCTGGGACTAGCGGGGAGGGACAGTTCTTC
TRBJ2-2 . TRBV5-4 TRBD2 CASSLGLAGMNTGELFF TGTGCCAGCAGCTTGGGACTAGCGGGGATGAACACCGGGGAGCTGTTTTTT
TRBJ2-5 . TRBV11-1 TRBD2 CASSLVAGVKETQYF TGTGCCAGCAGCTTAGTAGCGGGAGTAAAAGAGACCCAGTACTTC
TRBJ2-7 . TRBV14 . CASSQGSAEYF TGTGCCAGCAGCCAAGGGAGCGCCGAGTACTTC
TRBJ2-3 . TRBV30 . CAWSVGRSTDTQYF TGTGCCTGGAGTGTCGGGAGAAGCACAGATACGCAGTATTTT
TRBJ1-1 . TRBV6-5 . CASSRDTSPAFF TGTGCCAGCAGTCGGGACACCTCGCCAGCTTTCTTT
TRBJ2-3 . TRBV6-5 . CASSYGRRTDTQYF TGTGCCAGCAGTTACGGGAGGCGAACAGATACGCAGTATTTT
TRBJ2-3 . TRBV5-1 . CASSLEQGSDTQYF TGCGCCAGCAGCCTAGAACAGGGATCAGATACGCAGTATTTT
TRBJ1-2 . TRBV5-1 TRBD1 CASSSGTGLLYGYTF TGCGCCAGCAGCTCCGGGACAGGACTACTTTATGGCTACACCTTC
TRBJ2-7 . TRBV2 TRBD1 CASNGGQGMRAYEQYF TGTGCCAGCAACGGGGGACAGGGGATGAGGGCCTACGAGCAGTACTTC
TRBJ2-3 few TRBV4-2 TRBD2 CASSQGGGADTQYF TGTGCCAGCAGCCAAGGTGGGGGGGCAGATACGCAGTATTTT
TRBJ2-1 . TRBV19 TRBD2 CASRDPGLAGERQFF TGTGCCAGTAGAGACCCCGGACTAGCGGGTGAGAGGCAGTTCTTC
TRBJ1-2 . TRBV6-5 . CASCVSPNYGYTF TGTGCCAGCTGCGTTTCACCAAACTATGGCTACACCTTC
TRBJ2-7 . TRBV6-4 . CASSKGQGLEQYF TGTGCCAGCAGTAAAGGGCAGGGCCTCGAGCAGTACTTC